Below are 16 T cell receptor beta chains sequenced from a single sample in a study of spatial heterogeneity in lung cancer. TCRdb re-called the 5' RACE reads with MiXCR, one entry per CDR3 protein. Of more than 95,000 distinct CDR3 sequences listed, 9.5% to 15% are singletons. Time point meaning: blood at routine non-recurrence follow-up after resection. Whole RNA from tumor, nontumor lung or frozen PBMC was sequenced unsorted. Specimen: PBMCs, collected at follow-up. Receptors originate from a male donor with early-stage non-small cell lung cancer.

This clonotype appeared many times. The chain is built from TRBV7-9 and TRBJ2-3; no reliable D call. This CDR3 has 12 amino acids. Germline CDR1 and CDR2: SEHNR and FQNEAQ (reference sequence). V was trimmed by 5 bases and J by 0 bases, leaving 3 bases between them. CDR3 bases: TGTGCCAGCAGCACCAGCACAGATACGCAGTATTTT. Its translation: CASSTSTDTQYF.

In this sample, this clonotype turned up many times. The V and J genes are TRBV10-3 and TRBJ2-1, with a tentative D call TRBD2 (6 bases). This CDR3 has 12 amino acids. V shed 11 bases and J shed 6 bases, with 14 bases lying between them. The germline V gene encodes CDR1 ENHRY and CDR2 SYGVKD. In nucleotides, the CDR3 is TGTGCCTATGGAGGGCGCCCCAATGAGCAGTTCTTC. It yields the protein CAYGGRPNEQFF.

This clonotype was recorded at least ten times. The chain has TRBV6-1 and TRBJ1-2, with TRBD1 identical over 7 bases. V gave up 6 bases and J gave up 4 bases; unmatched junction bases: 5. The germline V gene has CDR1 MNHNS and CDR2 SASEGT. The CDR3 runs 13 residues. The CDR3 here is CASRVGQVYGYTF. The CDR3 DNA reads as TGTGCCAGCAGAGTCGGACAGGTCTATGGCTACACCTTC.

A word on this clonotype: A much more abundant neighbour one base away suggests this may be a read error. The chain employs TRBV12-3 or TRBV12-4 and TRBJ1-1; TRBD1 aligns across 7 bases. This CDR3 is built from 15 residues. J gave up 1 base and V 6 bases, and 8 bases lay outside the gene matches. CDR3 region: CASSTGTVGNTEAFF. CDR3 DNA: TGTGCCAGCAGCACCGGGACAGTAGGGAACACTGAAGCTTTCTTT.

This chain connects TRBV6-2 or TRBV6-3 to TRBJ2-1, with D tentatively TRBD1 (6 bases). The CDR3 consists of 15 residues. Germline V lookup: CDR1 MNHEY, CDR2 SVGEGT. Trimming removed 6 bases from V and 4 bases from J, with 16 bases in between. The DNA of the CDR3 is TGTGCCAGCAGCCCCTCAGGGGTAGTATACAATGAGCAGTTCTTC. It translates to CASSPSGVVYNEQFF.

The V call is TRBV7-3, the J call TRBJ2-3; possibly TRBD1 for D (5 bases). V lost 2 bases and J lost 0, with 9 bases in between. There are 15 residues in the CDR3. Germline loops: CDR1 SGHTA, CDR2 FQGTGA. As DNA, the CDR3 is TGTGCCAGCAGCTTAGACAGCCTTAGCACAGATACGCAGTATTTT. Its translation is CASSLDSLSTDTQYF.

This chain joins TRBV13 and TRBJ1-3; TRBD1 aligns across 11 bases. CDR1 is PRHDT, CDR2 FYEKMQ, per germline (reference sequence). This CDR3 contains 15 residues. J gave up 4 bases and V 7 bases, and 6 bases lay outside the gene matches. CDR3 DNA sequence: TGTGCCAGCACCTCGGGACAGGGGGTCGGAAACACCATATATTTT. As protein: CASTSGQGVGNTIYF.

V gene TRBV10-3 combines with J gene TRBJ2-1; TRBD2 is a possible D gene (6 bases). This CDR3 contains 17 residues. V was shortened by 1 base and J by 0 bases, with 13 bases between the two germline ends. Germline CDR1 and CDR2: ENHRY and SYGVKD. For the CDR3, the DNA is TGTGCCATCAGTGAGTTTGGCGGGGTGATCTCCTACAATGAGCAGTTCTTC. Translation: CAISEFGGVISYNEQFF.

This clonotype was counted many times. The J gene is TRBJ2-7, the V gene TRBV28; D is possibly TRBD1 (6 bases). This CDR3 comprises 16 residues. Germline values: CDR1 MDHEN, CDR2 SYDVKM. V lost 2 bases and J lost 3, with 17 bases in between. Here the CDR3 reads CASSLGQLVRIYEQYF. CDR3 nucleotides: TGTGCCAGCAGTTTAGGACAGCTAGTTCGGATCTACGAGCAGTACTTC.

This clonotype occurred many times. This chain joins TRBV12-5 and TRBJ1-1; 7 positions agree with TRBD1. The CDR3 is 14 amino acids. Germline-derived CDR1 and CDR2 are LGHNT and FRNRAP. Losses at the gene ends were 2 bases for V and 5 bases for J; bases not matched to a gene: 5. Here the CDR3 DNA reads TGTGCTAGTGGTTTGCCCAGGGGGTTAACTGAAGCTTTCTTT. Translated: CASGLPRGLTEAFF.

A few counts support this clonotype. The chain employs TRBV2 and TRBJ1-4; D unresolved. The germline V and J ends were trimmed by 3 bases and 13 bases, with 9 bases remaining between them. The CDR3 is 11 residues long. Germline CDR1 is SNHLY and CDR2 is FYNNEI. In DNA, the CDR3 is TGTGCCAGCAGTGACGGCCCCCCACTGTTTTTT. It codes for CASSDGPPLFF.

This clonotype was found many times. This sequence joins TRBV29-1 and TRBJ2-6; D is ambiguous. V lost 4 bases and J 0 bases, leaving 16 bases between the germline ends. Germline V lookup: CDR1 SQVTM, CDR2 ANQGSEA. This CDR3 region has 17 residues. CDR3 loop: CSVGDWTSSSGANVLTF. DNA for the CDR3: TGCAGCGTTGGAGATTGGACGTCGTCCTCTGGGGCCAACGTCCTGACTTTC.

This clonotype was counted only a few times. CDR3 loop: CASSREPGLRSGEQYF. CDR3 sequence (DNA): TGTGCCAGCAGCCGAGAACCGGGACTTAGGTCCGGGGAGCAGTACTTC. The J gene is TRBJ2-7, the V gene TRBV11-1; possibly TRBD2 for D (6 bases). The CDR3 covers 16 residues. V lost 5 bases and J 7 bases, leaving 24 bases between the germline ends. From germline, CDR1 is SGHAT and CDR2 FQDESV (reference sequence).

This clonotype was recorded a few times. This chain connects TRBV7-2 to TRBJ1-1; D might be TRBD1 (6 bases). The CDR3 has 15 amino acids. Trimming left V 1 base short and J 3 bases short, with 12 bases between. Germline V CDR1 and CDR2: SGHTA, FQGNSA. The CDR3 loop reads CASSLDRGGYTEAFF. Here the CDR3 DNA reads TGTGCCAGCAGCTTAGACCGGGGGGGCTACACTGAAGCTTTCTTT.

This clonotype was observed a handful of times. The gene calls are TRBV7-8 and TRBJ2-4, with D tentatively TRBD2 (6 bases). The V end lost 0 bases, the J end lost 9 bases, and 21 bases lay between the germline ends. Looked up from germline, CDR1 is SGHVS and CDR2 is FQNEAQ. This CDR3 has 17 residues. The CDR3: CASSLALGGTSTGIQYF. The CDR3 DNA is TGTGCCAGCAGCTTAGCGCTGGGGGGTACCAGCACCGGCATTCAGTACTTC.

This sequence joins TRBV12-3 or TRBV12-4 and TRBJ1-5; 7 bases are a match to TRBD1. The CDR3 contains 14 residues. V lost 6 bases, J lost 3 bases, and 5 bases stayed unmatched. CDR3 in amino acids: CASSRDSHNQPQHF. CDR3 bases: TGTGCCAGCAGCCGGGACAGCCACAATCAGCCCCAGCATTTT.